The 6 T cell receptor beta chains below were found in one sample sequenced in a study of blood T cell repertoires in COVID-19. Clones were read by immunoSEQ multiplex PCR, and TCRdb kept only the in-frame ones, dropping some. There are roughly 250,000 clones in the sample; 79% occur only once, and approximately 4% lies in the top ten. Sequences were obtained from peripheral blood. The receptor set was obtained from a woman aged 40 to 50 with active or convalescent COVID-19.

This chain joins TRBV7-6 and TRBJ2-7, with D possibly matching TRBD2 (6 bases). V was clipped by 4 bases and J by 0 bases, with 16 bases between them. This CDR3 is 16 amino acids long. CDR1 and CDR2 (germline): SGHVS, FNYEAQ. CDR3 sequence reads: CASSSSLRDFSYEQYF. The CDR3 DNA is TGTGCCAGCAGCTCTAGTCTACGGGACTTCTCCTACGAGCAGTACTTC.

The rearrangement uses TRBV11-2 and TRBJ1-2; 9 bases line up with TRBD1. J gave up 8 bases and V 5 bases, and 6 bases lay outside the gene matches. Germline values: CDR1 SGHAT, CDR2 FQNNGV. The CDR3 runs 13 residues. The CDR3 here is CASSVGQGRGYTF. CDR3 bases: TGTGCCAGCAGCGTGGGACAGGGTCGCGGCTACACCTTC.

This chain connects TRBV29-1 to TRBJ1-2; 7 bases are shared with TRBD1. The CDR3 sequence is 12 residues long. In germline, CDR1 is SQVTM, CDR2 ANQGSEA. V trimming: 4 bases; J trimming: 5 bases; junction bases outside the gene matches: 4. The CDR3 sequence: CSVGDREYGYTF. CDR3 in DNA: TGCAGCGTTGGTGACAGGGAGTATGGCTACACCTTC.

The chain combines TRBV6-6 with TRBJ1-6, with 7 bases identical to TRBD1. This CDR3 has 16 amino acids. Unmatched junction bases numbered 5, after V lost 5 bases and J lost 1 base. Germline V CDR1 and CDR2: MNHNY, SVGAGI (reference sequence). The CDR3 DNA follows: TGTGCCAGCAGTCGACAGGGTGGGTCCTATAATTCACCCCTCCACTTT. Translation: CASSRQGGSYNSPLHF.

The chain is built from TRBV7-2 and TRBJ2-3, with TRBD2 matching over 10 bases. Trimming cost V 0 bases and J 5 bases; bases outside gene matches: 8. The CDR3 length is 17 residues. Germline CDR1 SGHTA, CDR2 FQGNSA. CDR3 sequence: CASSLARVAGGLDTQYF. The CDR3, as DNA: TGTGCCAGCAGCTTAGCGCGGGTAGCGGGGGGTTTAGATACGCAGTATTTT.

The chain's CDR3 is CASSQGQLSTDTQYF. The CDR3 DNA sequence: TGTGCCAGCAGCCAGGGACAACTGAGCACAGATACGCAGTATTTT. The genes are TRBV3-1 (or the pseudogene TRBV3-2) and TRBJ2-3; D might be TRBD1 (6 bases). CDR3 size: 15 residues. Germline V lookup: CDR1 LGHDT, CDR2 YNNKEL (reference sequence). The V gene lost 3 bases and the J gene lost 0 bases, with 10 bases spanning the gap.